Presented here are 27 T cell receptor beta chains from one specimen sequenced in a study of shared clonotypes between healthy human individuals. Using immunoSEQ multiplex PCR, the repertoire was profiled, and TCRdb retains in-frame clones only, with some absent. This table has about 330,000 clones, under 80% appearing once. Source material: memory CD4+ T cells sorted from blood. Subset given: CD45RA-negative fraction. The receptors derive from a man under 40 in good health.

CDR3 sequence reads: CASSRSNTEAFF. The CDR3 DNA sequence: TGTGCCAGCAGTCGTTCGAACACTGAAGCTTTCTTT. The J gene is TRBJ1-1, the V gene TRBV6-5; D not certain. The V end was cut by 5 bases, the J end by 1 base, with 5 bases between. This CDR3 spans 12 amino acids. Germline CDR1 reads MNHEY; CDR2 reads SVGAGI.

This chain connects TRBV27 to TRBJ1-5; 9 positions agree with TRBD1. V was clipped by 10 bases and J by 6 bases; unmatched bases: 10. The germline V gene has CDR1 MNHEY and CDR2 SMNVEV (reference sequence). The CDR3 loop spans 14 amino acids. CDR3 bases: TGTGCCACTTCCGTGGGGACAGGGATTCAGCCCCAGCATTTT. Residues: CATSVGTGIQPQHF.

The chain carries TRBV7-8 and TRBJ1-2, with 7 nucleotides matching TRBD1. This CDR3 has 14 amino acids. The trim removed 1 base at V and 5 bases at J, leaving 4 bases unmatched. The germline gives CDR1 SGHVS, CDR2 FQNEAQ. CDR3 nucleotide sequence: TGTGCCAGCAGCTTAGGCAAGACAGGGTATGGCTACACCTTC. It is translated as CASSLGKTGYGYTF.

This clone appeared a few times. The CDR3 coding sequence is TGTGCCAGCAGTCAACCTGGGTCCTCTGGAAACACCATATATTTT. Its translation: CASSQPGSSGNTIYF. The V call is TRBV25-1, the J call TRBJ1-3; D unclear. In germline, CDR1 is MGHDK, CDR2 SYGVNS. The CDR3 spans 15 residues. V was shortened by 5 bases and J by 0 bases, with 11 bases between the two germline ends.

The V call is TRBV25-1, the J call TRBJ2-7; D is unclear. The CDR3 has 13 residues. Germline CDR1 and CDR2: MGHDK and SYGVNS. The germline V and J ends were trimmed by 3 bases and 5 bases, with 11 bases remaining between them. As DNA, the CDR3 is TGTGCCAGCAGTGACTCTGGACGGGACGAGCAGTACTTC. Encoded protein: CASSDSGRDEQYF.

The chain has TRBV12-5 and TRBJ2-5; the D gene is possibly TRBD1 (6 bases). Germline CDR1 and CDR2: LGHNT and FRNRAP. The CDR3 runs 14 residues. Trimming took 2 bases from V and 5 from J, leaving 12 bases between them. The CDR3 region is CASGLWGRIETQYF. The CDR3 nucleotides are TGTGCTAGTGGTTTGTGGGGGCGCATTGAGACCCAGTACTTC. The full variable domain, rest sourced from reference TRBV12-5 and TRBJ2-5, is DARVTQTPRHKVTEMGQEVTMRCQPILGHNTVFWYRQTMMQGLELLAYFRNRAPLDDSGMPKDRFSAEMPDATLATLKIQPSEPRDSAVYFCASGLWGRIETQYFGPGTRLLVL.

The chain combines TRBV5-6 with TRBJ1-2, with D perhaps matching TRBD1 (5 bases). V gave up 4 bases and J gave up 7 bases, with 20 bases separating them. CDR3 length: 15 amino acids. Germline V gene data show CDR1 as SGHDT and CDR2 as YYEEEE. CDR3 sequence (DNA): TGTGCCAGCAGCCGTTCGGTCGGGGGGTATACTGGCTACACCTTC. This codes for CASSRSVGGYTGYTF.

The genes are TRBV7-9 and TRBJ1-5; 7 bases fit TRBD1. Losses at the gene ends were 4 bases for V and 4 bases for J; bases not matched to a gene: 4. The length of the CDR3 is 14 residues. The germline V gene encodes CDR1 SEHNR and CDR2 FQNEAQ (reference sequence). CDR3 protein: CASSSGGGNQPQHF. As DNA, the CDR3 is TGTGCCAGCAGCTCAGGGGGAGGGAATCAGCCCCAGCATTTT. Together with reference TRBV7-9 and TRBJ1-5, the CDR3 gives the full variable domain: DTGVSQNPRHKITKRGQNVTFRCDPISEHNRLYWYRQTLGQGPEFLTYFQNEAQLEKSRLLSDRFSAERPKGSFSTLEIQRTEQGDSAMYLCASSSGGGNQPQHFGDGTRLSIL.

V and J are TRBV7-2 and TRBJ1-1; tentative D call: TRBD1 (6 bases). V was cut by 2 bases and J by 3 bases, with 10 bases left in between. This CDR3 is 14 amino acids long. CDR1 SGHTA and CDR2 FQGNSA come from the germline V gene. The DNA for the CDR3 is TGTGCCAGCAGCTTACAGGGGATGGACACTGAAGCTTTCTTT. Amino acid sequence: CASSLQGMDTEAFF. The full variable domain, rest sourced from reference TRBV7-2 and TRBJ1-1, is GAGVSQSPSNKVTEKGKDVELRCDPISGHTALYWYRQSLGQGLEFLIYFQGNSAPDKSGLPSDRFSAERTGGSVSTLTIQRTQQEDSAVYLCASSLQGMDTEAFFGQGTRLTVV.

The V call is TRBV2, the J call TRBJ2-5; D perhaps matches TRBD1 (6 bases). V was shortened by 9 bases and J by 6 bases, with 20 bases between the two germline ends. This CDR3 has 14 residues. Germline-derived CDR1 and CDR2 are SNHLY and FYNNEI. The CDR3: CASKPSGGEKTQYF. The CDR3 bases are TGTGCCAGTAAGCCCTCTGGGGGCGAGAAGACCCAGTACTTC.

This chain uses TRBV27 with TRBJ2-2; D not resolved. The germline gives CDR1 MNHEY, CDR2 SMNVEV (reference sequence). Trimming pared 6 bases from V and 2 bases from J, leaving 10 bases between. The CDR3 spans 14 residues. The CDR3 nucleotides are TGTGCCAGCAGAAGGATAGGCAACACCGGGGAGCTGTTTTTT. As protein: CASRRIGNTGELFF.

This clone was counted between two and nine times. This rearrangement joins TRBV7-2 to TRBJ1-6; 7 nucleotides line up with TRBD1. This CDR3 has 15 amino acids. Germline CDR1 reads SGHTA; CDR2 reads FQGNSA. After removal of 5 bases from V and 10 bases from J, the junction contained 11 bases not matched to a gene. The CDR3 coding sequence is TGTGCCAGCAGCCGCCGACAGGGAGCTGGATCACCCCTCCACTTT. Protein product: CASSRRQGAGSPLHF. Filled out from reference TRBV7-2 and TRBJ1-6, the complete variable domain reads GAGVSQSPSNKVTEKGKDVELRCDPISGHTALYWYRQSLGQGLEFLIYFQGNSAPDKSGLPSDRFSAERTGGSVSTLTIQRTQQEDSAVYLCASSRRQGAGSPLHFGNGTRLTVT.

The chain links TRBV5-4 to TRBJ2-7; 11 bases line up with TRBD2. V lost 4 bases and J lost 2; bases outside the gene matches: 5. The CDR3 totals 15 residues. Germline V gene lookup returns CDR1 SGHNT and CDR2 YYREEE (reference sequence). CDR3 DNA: TGTGCCAGCAGCCGGGGGACTAGCGGCACCTACGAGCAGTACTTC. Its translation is CASSRGTSGTYEQYF.

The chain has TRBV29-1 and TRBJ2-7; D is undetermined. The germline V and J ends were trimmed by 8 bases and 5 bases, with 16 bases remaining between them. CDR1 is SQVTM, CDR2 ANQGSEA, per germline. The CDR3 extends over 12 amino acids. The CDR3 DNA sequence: TGCAGCATAATATCGTTACGACACGAGCAGTACTTC. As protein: CSIISLRHEQYF.

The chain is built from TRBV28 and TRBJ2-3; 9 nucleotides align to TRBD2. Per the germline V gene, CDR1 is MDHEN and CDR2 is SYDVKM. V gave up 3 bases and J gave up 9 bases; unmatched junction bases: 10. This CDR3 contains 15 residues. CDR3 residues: CASSFTQAGGRTQYF. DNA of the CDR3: TGTGCCAGCAGTTTTACACAGGCGGGAGGGAGGACGCAGTATTTT. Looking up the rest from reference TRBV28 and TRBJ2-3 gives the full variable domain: DVKVTQSSRYLVKRTGEKVFLECVQDMDHENMFWYRQDPGLGLRLIYFSYDVKMKEKGDIPEGYSVSREKKERFSLILESASTNQTSMYLCASSFTQAGGRTQYFGPGTRLTVL.

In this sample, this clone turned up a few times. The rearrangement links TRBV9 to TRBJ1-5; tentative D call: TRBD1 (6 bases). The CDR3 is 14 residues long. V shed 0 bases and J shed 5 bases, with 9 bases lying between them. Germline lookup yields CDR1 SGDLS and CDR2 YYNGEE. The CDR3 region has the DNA TGTGCCAGCAGCGTAGATGGGGGCGATCAGCCCCAGCATTTT. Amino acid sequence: CASSVDGGDQPQHF.

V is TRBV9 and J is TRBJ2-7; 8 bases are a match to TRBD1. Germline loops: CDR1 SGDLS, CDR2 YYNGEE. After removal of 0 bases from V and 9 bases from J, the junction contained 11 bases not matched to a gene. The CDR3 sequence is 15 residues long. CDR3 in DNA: TGTGCCAGCAGCGTAGAAGGGACAGGCTCGTCCGTGCAGTACTTC. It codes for CASSVEGTGSSVQYF.

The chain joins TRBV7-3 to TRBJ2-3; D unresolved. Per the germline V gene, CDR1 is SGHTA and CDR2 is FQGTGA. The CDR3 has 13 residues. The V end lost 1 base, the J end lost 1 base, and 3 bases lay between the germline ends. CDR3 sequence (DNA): TGTGCCAGCAGCTTAATGGGCACAGATACGCAGTATTTT. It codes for CASSLMGTDTQYF.

CDR3 DNA: TGTGCCAGCAGCCGTGAACTAGCGGGAGTAAATGAGCAGTTCTTC. This translates into CASSRELAGVNEQFF. This chain joins TRBV7-9 and TRBJ2-1, with 11 nucleotides matching TRBD2. The CDR3 extends over 15 amino acids. With 5 bases clipped from V and 7 bases from J, the junction kept 7 bases outside the gene matches. The germline CDR1 and CDR2 sequences are SEHNR and FQNEAQ (reference sequence).

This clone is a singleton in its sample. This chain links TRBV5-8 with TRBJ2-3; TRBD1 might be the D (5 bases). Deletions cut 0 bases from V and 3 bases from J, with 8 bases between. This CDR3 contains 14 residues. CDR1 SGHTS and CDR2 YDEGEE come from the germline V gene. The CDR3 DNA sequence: TGTGCCAGCAGCTTGGTGCCAGGGACAGATACGCAGTATTTT. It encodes CASSLVPGTDTQYF.

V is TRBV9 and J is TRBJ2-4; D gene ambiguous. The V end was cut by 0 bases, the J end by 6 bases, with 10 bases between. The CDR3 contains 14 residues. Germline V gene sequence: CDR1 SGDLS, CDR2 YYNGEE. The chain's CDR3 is CASSVGPPGNIQYF. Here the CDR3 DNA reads TGTGCCAGCAGCGTAGGACCCCCCGGAAACATTCAGTACTTC. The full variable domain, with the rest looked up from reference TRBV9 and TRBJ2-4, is DSGVTQTPKHLITATGQRVTLRCSPRSGDLSVYWYQQSLDQGLQFLIQYYNGEERAKGNILERFSAQQFPDLHSELNLSSLELGDSALYFCASSVGPPGNIQYFGAGTRLSVL.

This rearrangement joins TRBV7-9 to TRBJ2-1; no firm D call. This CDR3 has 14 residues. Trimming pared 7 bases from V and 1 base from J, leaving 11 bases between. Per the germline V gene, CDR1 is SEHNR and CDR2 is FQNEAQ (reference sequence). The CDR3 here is CASILVGSYNEQFF. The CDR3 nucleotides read TGTGCCAGCATCCTAGTGGGATCCTACAATGAGCAGTTCTTC.

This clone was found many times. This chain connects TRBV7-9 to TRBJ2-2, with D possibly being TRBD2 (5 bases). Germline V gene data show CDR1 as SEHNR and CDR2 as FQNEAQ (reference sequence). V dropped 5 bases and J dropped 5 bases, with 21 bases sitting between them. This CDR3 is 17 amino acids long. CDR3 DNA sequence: TGTGCCAGCAGCCGCATGGTGTCGGGGATCGAAACCGGGGAGCTGTTTTTT. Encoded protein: CASSRMVSGIETGELFF.

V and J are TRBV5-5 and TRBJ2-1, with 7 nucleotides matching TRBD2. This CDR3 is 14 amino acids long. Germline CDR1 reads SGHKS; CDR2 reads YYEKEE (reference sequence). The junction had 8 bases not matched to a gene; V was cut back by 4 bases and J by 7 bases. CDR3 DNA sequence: TGTGCCAGCAGCAGGGAGGGCCATGCGAATGAGCAGTTCTTC. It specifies CASSREGHANEQFF.

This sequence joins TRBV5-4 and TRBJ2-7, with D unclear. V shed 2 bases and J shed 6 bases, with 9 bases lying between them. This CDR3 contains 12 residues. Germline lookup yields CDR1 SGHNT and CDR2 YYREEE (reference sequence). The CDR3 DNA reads TGTGCCAGCAGCTTCGCTCCGGGCGAGCAGTACTTC. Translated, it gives CASSFAPGEQYF.

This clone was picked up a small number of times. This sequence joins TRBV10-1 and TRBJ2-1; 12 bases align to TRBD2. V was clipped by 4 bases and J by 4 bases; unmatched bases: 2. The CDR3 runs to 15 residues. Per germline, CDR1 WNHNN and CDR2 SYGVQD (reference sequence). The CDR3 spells CASSVTSGRYNEQFF. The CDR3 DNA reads TGCGCCAGCAGTGTGACTAGCGGGAGATACAATGAGCAGTTCTTC.

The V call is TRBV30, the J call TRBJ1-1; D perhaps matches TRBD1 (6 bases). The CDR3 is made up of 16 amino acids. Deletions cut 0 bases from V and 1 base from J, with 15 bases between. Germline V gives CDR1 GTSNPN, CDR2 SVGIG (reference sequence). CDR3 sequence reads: CAWSVRVGRGNTEAFF. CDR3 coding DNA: TGTGCCTGGAGTGTACGGGTCGGCAGGGGGAACACTGAAGCTTTCTTT.